One T cell receptor (beta chain) is described in this entry. This sample was taken from a study of blood T cell repertoires in COVID-19. Background on the study: The origin of the acute and convalescent COVID-19 samples was the United States, Italy and Spain. T cells, B-cell-depleted T cells, or PBMCs supplied cDNA or gDNA.

V was pared by 5 bases and J by 7 bases, with 15 bases of the junction left unmatched. The CDR3 is made up of 17 amino acids. CDR1 MDHEN and CDR2 SYDVKM come from the germline V gene. Data came from immunoSEQ multiplex PCR; TCRdb stores just in-frame clones and leaves some out. The data contain more than 70,000 clones, 75% to 95% of them singletons. The clonotype was recovered from a woman aged 45-65 years in a cohort sampled during active COVID-19. This rearrangement joins TRBV28 to TRBJ1-4; the match to TRBD1 covers 8 bases. The specimen was peripheral blood. The CDR3 nucleotides read TGTGCCAGCAGTCCCGGACAGGGAGGGAGCTTTGGTGAAAAACTGTTTTTT. Amino acids: CASSPGQGGSFGEKLFF.